This T cell receptor (beta chain) was sequenced in a study of blood T cell repertoires in COVID-19. Whole-study context: Nucleic acid was either cDNA or gDNA, and it came from T cells, B-cell-depleted T cells, or PBMCs.

Clones were read by immunoSEQ multiplex PCR, and TCRdb kept only the in-frame ones, dropping some. The sample lists a few hundred thousand clones; 75% to 90% were seen once. The receptor comes from a woman in her fifties or sixties who had recovered from COVID-19. Sequences were obtained from PBMCs or T cells enriched from blood (not recorded which).

The CDR3 DNA reads as TGCGCCAGCAGCCAAGGCCCCGACAGGGCAGCTAACTATGGCTACACCTTC. Translated: CASSQGPDRAANYGYTF. The chain combines TRBV4-1 with TRBJ1-2; 7 bases line up with TRBD1. The CDR3 is 17 residues long. The V and J ends lost 1 base and 0 bases, in that order; junction bases with no gene match: 8. Germline CDR1 MGHRA, CDR2 YSYEKL.